The clone carrying this T cell receptor (beta chain) was recorded a few times. As yet, its antigen is unknown. This sample was taken from a study of neoadjuvant anti-PD-1 for oral cavity cancer. Study-wide points: Pretreatment Treg/Th17 ratio correlated inversely with post-treatment tumor clonality.

The CDR3 is 15 amino acids. Germline V CDR1 and CDR2: MNHEY, SVGAGI. The V end lost 5 bases, the J end lost 6 bases, and 17 bases lay between the germline ends. Two replicates per tumor sample, mostly from roughly 4.9 ug of genomic DNA. Repertoires were generated with immunoSEQ multiplex PCR, while TCRdb's copy carries only in-frame clones and drops some. The sample includes about 11,000 clones, 52% of them seen just once. This specimen was tumor tissue, taken before nivolumab (anti-PD-1) treatment. The origin of this receptor is a person aged 35-80 years with oral cavity squamous cell carcinoma. The rearrangement links TRBV6-5 to TRBJ1-5; tentative D call: TRBD1 (6 bases). Written as DNA, the CDR3 is TGTGCCAGCAGTGTGAGGGGGGCTGGGATTCAGCCCCAGCATTTT. It codes for CASSVRGAGIQPQHF.